This T cell receptor beta chain is from a study of early T cells in non-severe SARS-CoV-2 infection. A single record per CDR3 protein comes from TCRdb applying MiXCR to the 5' RACE reads. The sample has about 67,000 distinct CDR3 sequences, around a tenth seen once. The V segment lost 8 bases and the J segment 12 bases; nucleotides outside the gene matches: 22. This CDR3 has 16 residues. Germline assignment: CDR1 SEHNR and CDR2 FQNEAQ (reference sequence). This clonotype was sampled from an adult who was a healthcare worker with PCR-confirmed SARS-CoV-2 infection or an uninfected control (not recorded which). The chain uses TRBV7-9 and TRBJ2-1, with 7 nucleotides matching TRBD2. Sample: whole blood. The DNA for the CDR3 is TGTGCCAGCTCCAAGTCCGACGGGGGGAGAATGCATGGGCAGTTCTTC. Residues: CASSKSDGGRMHGQFF.